This paragraph covers one T cell receptor beta chain sequence. The target antigen is unknown. CDR1 and CDR2 from the germline V gene are SGHRS and YFSETQ. Trimming removed 4 bases from V and 0 bases from J, with 19 bases in between. This CDR3 has 17 amino acids. Preparation of TCR beta libraries was done by quantitative 5'-RACE with molecular barcodes. TCRdb independently ran MiXCR on the 5' RACE reads; one entry per CDR3 protein. Among hundreds of thousands of distinct CDR3 sequences listed, 12% were seen once. This entry is derived from a study of CD8 T cells in ankylosing spondylitis. General study findings and limits: From matched ankylosing spondylitis synovial fluid, disease-linked clones were reportedly recovered at significantly enriched levels. Previously reported in reactive arthritis synovial fluid and blood were some of the motif variants. Apparently characteristic of ankylosing spondylitis blood was a TCR beta motif (about 8 highly homologous variants). Disease-linked clones, CD8+, were relatively rare in peripheral blood.

Sequencing was carried out using blood, either unsorted or a sorted T cell fraction (not recorded which). The origin of this receptor is a male donor with ankylosing spondylitis. The genes are TRBV5-1 and TRBJ1-1; no clear D gene. This CDR3 is CASSHSVGEGMNTEAFF. DNA for the CDR3: TGCGCCAGCAGCCACTCCGTCGGGGAAGGCATGAACACTGAAGCTTTCTTT.